This T cell receptor beta chain was recorded in a study of naive and memory T cell subsets. The CDR3 length is 16 residues. V lost 4 bases, J lost 8 bases, and 12 bases stayed unmatched. The germline V gene has CDR1 SGHRS and CDR2 YFSETQ. Both TRBC1 and TRBC2 were covered by a beta constant-region primer of two equimolar oligonucleotides. The ligated cDNA underwent four PCR rounds using SP2 and nested alpha and beta constant-region primers. TCRdb fed the UMI-ligation and nested PCR reads into MiXCR, producing one record per CDR3 protein. The top ten clones hold 0.8% to 1% of a sample with some 110,000 distinct CDR3 sequences, 36% of them seen once. CD4 T cells were positively selected, then CD8 T cells from the CD4-negative fraction.

The clonotype originates from a human donor in good health. The chain combines TRBV5-1 with TRBJ1-4, with 9 bases identical to TRBD1. Material for sequencing was central memory CD4+ T cells from blood. The CDR3 sequence: CASSEDPGQGREKLFF. The DNA of the CDR3 is TGCGCCAGCAGCGAGGATCCGGGACAGGGTAGGGAAAAACTGTTTTTT.